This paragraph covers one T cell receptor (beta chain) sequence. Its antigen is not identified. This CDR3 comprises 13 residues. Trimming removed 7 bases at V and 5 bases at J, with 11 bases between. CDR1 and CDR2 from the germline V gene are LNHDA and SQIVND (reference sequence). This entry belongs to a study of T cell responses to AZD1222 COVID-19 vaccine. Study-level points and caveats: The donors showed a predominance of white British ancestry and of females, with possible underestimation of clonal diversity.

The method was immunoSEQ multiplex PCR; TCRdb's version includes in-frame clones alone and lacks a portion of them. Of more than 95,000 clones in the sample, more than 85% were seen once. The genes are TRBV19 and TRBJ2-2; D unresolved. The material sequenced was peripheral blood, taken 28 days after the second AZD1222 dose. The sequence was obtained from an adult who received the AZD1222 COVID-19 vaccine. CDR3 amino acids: CASTNGPTGELFF. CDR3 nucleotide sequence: TGTGCCAGTACGAATGGGCCTACCGGGGAGCTGTTTTTT.